The 7 T cell receptor beta chains below come from one sample, sequenced in a study of cytomegalovirus exposure and HLA in healthy donors. The PCR ran on 60 Vbeta and 13 Jbeta primers. The protocol was immunoSEQ multiplex PCR, while the TCRdb copy is restricted to in-frame clones and leaves out a portion. In the table there are roughly 130,000 clones, under 85% of which are singletons. The specimen sequenced was PBMCs. The receptors come from a woman aged 50 to 60 in good health and CMV-seropositive.

A few counts support this clone. V and J are TRBV18 and TRBJ2-1; 8 bases align to TRBD1. The CDR3 covers 12 residues. Germline trimming cut 8 bases from V and 8 bases from J; bases unmatched to any gene: 5. The germline CDR1 and CDR2 sequences are KGHSH and LQKENI. CDR3 DNA sequence: TGTGCCAGCCGACAGGGGCAGGATGAGCAGTTCTTC. Encoded protein: CASRQGQDEQFF.

The rearrangement uses TRBV7-6 and TRBJ1-6; D might be TRBD1 (6 bases). Per the germline V gene, CDR1 is SGHVS and CDR2 is FNYEAQ. This CDR3 comprises 18 residues. The ends were cut back, 1 base at V and 5 bases at J, with 18 bases in the middle. The CDR3 region has the DNA TGTGCCAGCAGCTTAGTAGGAATAGGGGGTACAAATAATTCACCCCTCCACTTT. Protein: CASSLVGIGGTNNSPLHF.

The rearrangement links TRBV30 to TRBJ1-5, with 10 nucleotides matching TRBD1. The V segment lost 2 bases and the J segment 5 bases; nucleotides outside the gene matches: 3. The V gene's germline CDR1 is GTSNPN and CDR2 SVGIG (reference sequence). CDR3 length: 14 amino acids. The CDR3 here is CAWSIGTGDQPQHF. The CDR3 DNA reads TGTGCCTGGAGTATTGGGACAGGGGATCAGCCCCAGCATTTT. Full variable domain (missing parts from reference TRBV30 and TRBJ1-5): SQTIHQWPATLVQPVGSPLSLECTVEGTSNPNLYWYRQAAGRGLQLLFYSVGIGQISSEVPQNLSASRPQDRQFILSSKKLLLSDSGFYLCAWSIGTGDQPQHFGDGTRLSIL.

V is TRBV30 and J is TRBJ2-3; TRBD2 is a possible D gene (5 bases). Germline CDR1 is GTSNPN and CDR2 is SVGIG (reference sequence). Trimming removed 5 bases at V and 6 bases at J, with 15 bases between. The CDR3 is made up of 13 amino acids. In nucleotides, the CDR3 is TGTGCCTGGGGCAGCGGATGGGGTGATACGCAGTATTTT. Amino acid sequence: CAWGSGWGDTQYF.

In this sample, this clone turned up once. In nucleotides, the CDR3 is TGTGCCAGCAGCTTATTGGACAGGTGGGAGGCTTTCTTT. Residues: CASSLLDRWEAFF. This rearrangement joins TRBV7-8 to TRBJ1-1, with 7 bases aligning to TRBD1. Germline CDR1 reads SGHVS; CDR2 reads FQNEAQ. The trim removed 2 bases at V and 11 bases at J, leaving 8 bases unmatched. The CDR3 has 13 amino acids.

The V gene is TRBV6-6, the J gene TRBJ2-7, with 7 bases matching TRBD2. The J segment lost 6 bases and the V segment lost 8 bases, leaving 13 bases of the junction unmatched. The CDR3 is made up of 14 amino acids. CDR1 and CDR2 from the germline V gene are MNHNY and SVGAGI (reference sequence). CDR3 DNA sequence: TGTGCCAGCCGAATACGGGGAGGGGATGGCGAGCAGTACTTC. Its protein is CASRIRGGDGEQYF.

The V gene is TRBV2, the J gene TRBJ2-7, with a tentative D call TRBD1 (7 bases). This CDR3 is 16 amino acids long. V was shortened by 3 bases and J by 5 bases, with 20 bases between the two germline ends. In germline, CDR1 is SNHLY, CDR2 FYNNEI. The CDR3 sequence is CASSEPSQGGRDEQYF. In DNA form, the CDR3 reads TGTGCCAGCAGTGAGCCATCTCAGGGGGGTCGCGACGAGCAGTACTTC.